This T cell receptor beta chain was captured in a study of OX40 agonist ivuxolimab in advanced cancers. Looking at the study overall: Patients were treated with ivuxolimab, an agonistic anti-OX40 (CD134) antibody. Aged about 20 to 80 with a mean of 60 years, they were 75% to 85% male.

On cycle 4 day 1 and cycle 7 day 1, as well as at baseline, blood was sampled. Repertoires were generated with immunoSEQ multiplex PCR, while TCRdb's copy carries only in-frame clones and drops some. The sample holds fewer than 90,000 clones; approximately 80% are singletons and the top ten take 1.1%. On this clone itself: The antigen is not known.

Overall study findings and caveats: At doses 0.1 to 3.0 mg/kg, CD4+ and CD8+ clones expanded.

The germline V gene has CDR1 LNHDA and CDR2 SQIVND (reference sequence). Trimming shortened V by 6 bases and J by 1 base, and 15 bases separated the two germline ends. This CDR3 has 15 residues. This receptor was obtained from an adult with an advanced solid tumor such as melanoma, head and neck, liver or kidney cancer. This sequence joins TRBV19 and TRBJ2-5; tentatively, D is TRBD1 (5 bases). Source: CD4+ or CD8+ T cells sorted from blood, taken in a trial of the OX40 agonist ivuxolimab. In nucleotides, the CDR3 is TGTGCCAGTAGAGACCGTGGACATCCCCAAGAGACCCAGTACTTC. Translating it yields CASRDRGHPQETQYF.